A single T cell receptor beta chain is shown here with its context. This clonotype has ten or more counts. Its antigen has not been determined. Base qualities are not recorded, but no much larger clone differs from it by a single base. V is clipped by 4 bases and J by 4 bases, and the sequence between their germline boundaries is 8 bases long. CDR1 SEHNR and CDR2 FQNEAQ are derived from the germline V gene (reference sequence). The cysteine opens and the phenylalanine closes a CDR3 of 12 amino acids. Just CDR3 DNA is preserved here, 36 bases in frame from base 1. Taken with the paper, the label for treatment or condition translates to: allogeneic hematopoietic cell transplantation with graft depleted of TCRalphabeta T cells and CD19 B cells. The children who served as transplant recipients had been given grafts of TCRalphabeta/CD19-depleted allogeneic hematopoietic cells. The sample comes from a study of T-cell reconstitution after alpha-beta-depleted transplantation in children (TCRdb year 2016). Looking at the study overall: T-cell immune reconstitution after TCRalphabeta/CD19-depleted allogeneic hematopoietic cell transplantation in children was quantitatively tracked in the study by means of TCR repertoire profiling.

Results the study describes overall, beyond this receptor: In some patients, the high TCRbeta diversity seen at day 60 was put down to recipient T cells and intrathymic progenitors that had survived conditioning. About two months after transplant, the apparently early recovery of alphabetaT-cell counts reportedly depended on just several hundred clones that had expanded rapidly and came from non-depleted graft cells. Hyperexpanded clone frequencies declined over subsequent months; after one year, T-cell counts and TCRbeta diversity were mostly attributed to newly produced T cells.

Library preparation employed PCR. This sample was sequenced with an Illumina HiSeq 2500. To normalize quantification of the TCRbeta repertoire, the TCR libraries were built with molecular barcoding that relied on unique molecular identifiers. Through fastp at Q25 and MiXCR, TCRdb rebuilt clones from the public reads, retaining in-frame beta chains. Rows matching on CDR3 protein sequence are summarized as one entry with the most common DNA and genes. The sample data list 440,000 or so distinct CDR3 sequences, and 43% of these were observed just once. Clones ranked in the top ten supply 25% to 30% of the sample.

The receptor was derived from a girl aged 2 to 10 with aplastic anemia, due to receive a stem cell transplant. The sequence links TRBV7-9 to TRBJ2-7, with the D gene not confidently named. This sample comprised PBMCs, obtained before TCRalphabeta/CD19-depleted stem cell transplant. CDR3 reads: CASSSPFYEQYF. Here is the DNA: TGTGCCAGCAGCTCACCCTTTTACGAGCAGTACTTC.